The clone carrying this T cell receptor beta chain has a handful of counts. The antigen remains unidentified. Data came from immunoSEQ multiplex PCR; TCRdb stores just in-frame clones and leaves some out. The data show hundreds of thousands of clones, roughly 90% seen once. Described treatment: 19 received Ad26.COV2.S at low or high dose, single or two shots; five or six received placebo; per-sample allocation not given. Day 63 following the first vaccine or placebo injection was when the samples were taken. The CDR3 has 13 amino acids. Trimming took 6 bases from V and 6 from J; bases not matched to a gene: 5. This sample was taken from a study of Ad26.COV2.S vaccination and SARS-CoV-2 variants. Study as a whole: Among those in the COV1001 Ad26.COV2.S trial arm was the donor. The study's findings and limits: Placebo recipients had lower spike-specific TCR breadth than vaccine recipients. Possibly, TCR breadth and depth analyses underestimated total T cell responses. The breadth of spike-specific CD8+ and CD4+ T cell responses after vaccination was reportedly substantial.

The chain recombines TRBV12-3 or TRBV12-4 with TRBJ2-7; 10 positions match TRBD2. The sequences come from peripheral blood, collected in a trial of Ad26.COV2.S vaccine versus placebo. This receptor was identified in a person between 18 and 65 years old who received the Ad26.COV2.S COVID-19 vaccine or a placebo. The CDR3 loop reads CASSISGRVEQYF. The DNA of the CDR3 is TGTGCCAGCAGCATAAGCGGGAGGGTCGAGCAGTACTTC.